This TCR beta chain emerged from a study of blood T cell repertoires in COVID-19. On the study more broadly: T cells, B-cell-depleted T cells, or PBMCs supplied cDNA or gDNA.

In the authors' methods: Researchers report that nucleated cell counts were estimated from reference gene primer amplification. The method was immunoSEQ multiplex PCR; TCRdb's version includes in-frame clones alone and lacks a portion of them. D and trimming come from the DNA, and the V and J calls and clone size come from that table. Here the sample spans some 190,000 clones, 75% to 85% being singletons. This CDR3 comprises 13 residues. V lost 2 bases and J 4 bases, leaving 8 bases between the germline ends. Clinical history reported by participants formed the basis on which cohorts were assigned. Sequenced material: PBMCs or T cells enriched from blood (not recorded which). J is TRBJ1-1 and V is TRBV12-3 or TRBV12-4, with a tentative D call TRBD1 (6 bases). The sequence derives from a man aged 25 to 40 with acute COVID-19. Here the CDR3 reads CASSLSGATEAFF. In DNA form, the CDR3 reads TGTGCCAGCAGTTTATCAGGGGCCACTGAAGCTTTCTTT.